This T cell receptor delta chain is from a study of gamma-delta chains in newborns, infants, children. Study context: Polyclonal expansion of innate γδ T cells after birth follows microbial exposure.

As to this clone: This CDR3 is also generated by other DNA sequences in the sample.

TCRdb ran CATT on the reads. The sample lists 9,500 to 13,000 delta-chain clones, approximately 3.6% occurring once. Germline V CDR1 and CDR2: TSWWSYY, QGS. J lost 4 bases, V lost 5 bases, and 26 bases had no gene match. The CDR3 has 21 amino acids. Sample: blood. The gene calls are TRDV1 and TRDJ1; 9 bases match TRDD2. This receptor was identified in a child who was a newborn, infant or young child, either healthy, febrile or measles-vaccinated (not recorded which). In DNA form, the CDR3 reads TGTGCTCTTGGGTCCATACCTTCCTACGCCTTTTGGGGTCCTTTGGGCGATAAACTCATCTTT. This sequence encodes CALGSIPSYAFWGPLGDKLIF.